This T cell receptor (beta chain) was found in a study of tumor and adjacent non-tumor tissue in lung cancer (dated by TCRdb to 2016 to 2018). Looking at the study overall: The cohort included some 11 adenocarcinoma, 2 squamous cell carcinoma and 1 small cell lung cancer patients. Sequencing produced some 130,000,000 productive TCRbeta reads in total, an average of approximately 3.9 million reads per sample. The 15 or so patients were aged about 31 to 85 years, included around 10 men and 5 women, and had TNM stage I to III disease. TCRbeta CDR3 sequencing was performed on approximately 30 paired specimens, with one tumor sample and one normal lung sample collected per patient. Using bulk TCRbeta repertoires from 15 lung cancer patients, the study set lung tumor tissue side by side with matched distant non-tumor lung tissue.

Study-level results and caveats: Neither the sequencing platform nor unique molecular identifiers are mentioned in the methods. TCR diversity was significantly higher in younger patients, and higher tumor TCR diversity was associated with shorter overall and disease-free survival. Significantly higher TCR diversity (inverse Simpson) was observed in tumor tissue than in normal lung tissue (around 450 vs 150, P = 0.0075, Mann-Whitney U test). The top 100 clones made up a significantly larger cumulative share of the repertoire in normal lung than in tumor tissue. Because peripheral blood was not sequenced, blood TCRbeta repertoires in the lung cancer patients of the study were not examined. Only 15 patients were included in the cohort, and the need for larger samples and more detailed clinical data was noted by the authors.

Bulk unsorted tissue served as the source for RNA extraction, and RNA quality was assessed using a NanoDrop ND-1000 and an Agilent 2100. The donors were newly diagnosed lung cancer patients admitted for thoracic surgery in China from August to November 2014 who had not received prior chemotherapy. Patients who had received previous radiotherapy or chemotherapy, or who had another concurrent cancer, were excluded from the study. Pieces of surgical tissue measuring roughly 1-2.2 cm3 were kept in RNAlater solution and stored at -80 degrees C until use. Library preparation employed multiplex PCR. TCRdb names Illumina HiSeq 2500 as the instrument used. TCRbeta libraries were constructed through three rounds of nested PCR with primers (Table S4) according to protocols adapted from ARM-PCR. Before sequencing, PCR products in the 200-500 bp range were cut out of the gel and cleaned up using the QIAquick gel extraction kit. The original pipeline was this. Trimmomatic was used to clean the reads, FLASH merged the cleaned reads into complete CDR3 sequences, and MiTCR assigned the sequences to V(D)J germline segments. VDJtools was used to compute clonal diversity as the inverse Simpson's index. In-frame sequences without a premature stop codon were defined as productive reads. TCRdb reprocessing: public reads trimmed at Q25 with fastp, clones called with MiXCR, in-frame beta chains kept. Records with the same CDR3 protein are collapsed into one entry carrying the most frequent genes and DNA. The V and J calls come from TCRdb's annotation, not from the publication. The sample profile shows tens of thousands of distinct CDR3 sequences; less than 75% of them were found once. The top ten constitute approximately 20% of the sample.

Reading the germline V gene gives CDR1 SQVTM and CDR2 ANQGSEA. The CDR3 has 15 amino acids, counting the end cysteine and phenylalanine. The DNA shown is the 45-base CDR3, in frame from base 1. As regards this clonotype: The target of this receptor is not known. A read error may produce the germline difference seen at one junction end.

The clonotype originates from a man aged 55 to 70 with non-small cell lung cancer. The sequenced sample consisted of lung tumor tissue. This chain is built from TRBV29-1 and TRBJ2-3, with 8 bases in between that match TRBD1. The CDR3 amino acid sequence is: CSVETRTGRSDTRYF. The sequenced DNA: TGCAGCGTAGAAACGAGGACAGGGCGATCAGACACGCGGTATTTC.